The next 17 T cell receptor beta chains were all read from a single sample in a study of OX40 agonist ivuxolimab in advanced cancers. Data came from immunoSEQ multiplex PCR; TCRdb stores just in-frame clones and leaves some out. In the table there are about 45,000 clones, roughly 88% of which are singletons. Sequences were derived from CD4+ or CD8+ T cells sorted from blood, sampled in a trial of the OX40 agonist ivuxolimab. These receptors came from an adult with an advanced solid tumor such as melanoma, head and neck, liver or kidney cancer.

This clone was detected a few times. This CDR3 is CASSLQGAAGANVLTF. DNA for the CDR3: TGTGCCAGCAGTTTACAGGGGGCTGCGGGGGCCAACGTCCTGACTTTC. V usage is TRBV27 and J usage is TRBJ2-6, with 8 bases aligning to TRBD1. After removal of 2 bases from V and 4 bases from J, the junction contained 4 bases not matched to a gene. CDR3 size: 16 residues. Germline CDR1 and CDR2: MNHEY and SMNVEV (reference sequence).

The chain has TRBV4-2 and TRBJ2-7; 7 positions match TRBD1. The CDR3 loop spans 15 amino acids. The V and J ends lost 0 bases and 2 bases, in that order; junction bases with no gene match: 4. CDR1 is LGHNA and CDR2 is YNFKEQ in the germline V gene. The CDR3 region has the DNA TGTGCCAGCAGCCAAGATACCCAGGGGGCCTACGAGCAGTACTTC. It yields the protein CASSQDTQGAYEQYF.

The rearrangement joins TRBV6-4 to TRBJ2-2; maybe TRBD2 (5 bases). This CDR3 is 15 amino acids long. Trimming left V 3 bases short and J 8 bases short, with 16 bases between. Looked up from germline, CDR1 is MRHNA and CDR2 is SNTAGT. CDR3 protein: CASSESGNTRGELFF. The DNA for the CDR3 is TGTGCCAGCAGTGAAAGCGGCAACACACGGGGGGAGCTGTTTTTT.

The gene calls are TRBV19 and TRBJ1-4; D is unresolved. The CDR3 sequence is 14 residues long. Trimming pared 7 bases from V and 8 bases from J, leaving 17 bases between. Germline V lookup: CDR1 LNHDA, CDR2 SQIVND (reference sequence). The CDR3 DNA is TGTGCCAGTACCCAAGGAAGTCGCCACGAAAAACTGTTTTTT. The encoded protein is CASTQGSRHEKLFF.

Here the CDR3 reads CASSPAGGLDTQYF. The CDR3 coding sequence is TGTGCCAGCAGCCCCGCCGGGGGCTTGGATACGCAGTATTTT. The chain combines TRBV7-2 with TRBJ2-3; D may match TRBD1 or TRBD2 (6 bases each). Germline V CDR1 and CDR2: SGHTA, FQGNSA. V lost 5 bases and J lost 6, with 15 bases in between. This CDR3 comprises 14 residues.

This clone was detected only a few times. The CDR3, as DNA: TGTGCCAGCAGCAACTGGGTCTTT. The encoded protein is CASSNWVF. The genes are TRBV21-1 and TRBJ1-6. TRBV21-1 is described as a pseudogene. There are 8 residues in the CDR3.

V gene TRBV6-1 combines with J gene TRBJ1-2, with D possibly matching TRBD1 (5 bases). The CDR3 extends over 14 amino acids. Between the trimmed V and J ends, which lost 6 bases and 1 base, there was a span of 12 bases. From germline, CDR1 is MNHNS and CDR2 SASEGT. The CDR3 spells CASSTGSGNYGYTF. The CDR3 coding sequence is TGTGCCAGCAGCACAGGATCGGGTAACTATGGCTACACCTTC.

The V gene is TRBV19, the J gene TRBJ1-1; a possible D gene is TRBD1 (6 bases). The CDR3 covers 15 residues. Trimming took 3 bases from V and 7 from J, leaving 18 bases between them. Germline CDR1 is LNHDA and CDR2 is SQIVND (reference sequence). The CDR3 loop is CASSIPTGARSEAFF. The CDR3, as DNA: TGTGCCAGTAGTATCCCTACGGGGGCGCGGAGTGAAGCTTTCTTT.

The rearrangement joins TRBV7-2 to TRBJ2-7, with D possibly matching TRBD2 (7 bases). This CDR3 contains 16 residues. Trimming cost V 5 bases and J 5 bases, with 22 bases left between them. CDR1 is SGHTA and CDR2 is FQGNSA in the germline V gene. The CDR3 coding sequence is TGTGCCAGCAGCCCCTCCTGGGGGGGGGCCGGGGACGAGCAGTACTTC. Translating it yields CASSPSWGGAGDEQYF.

The chain recombines TRBV30 with TRBJ2-1, with D possibly TRBD2 on 7 matching bases. This CDR3 contains 12 residues. Germline assignment: CDR1 GTSNPN and CDR2 SVGIG (reference sequence). Trimming removed 4 bases from V and 16 bases from J, with 20 bases in between. CDR3 sequence reads: CAWKKTGGLVFF. Here the CDR3 DNA reads TGTGCCTGGAAAAAGACGGGGGGCCTCGTCTTCTTC.

This chain uses TRBV15 with TRBJ1-3; D uncertain. The CDR3 runs to 15 residues. V shed 0 bases and J shed 0 bases, with 6 bases lying between them. Germline values: CDR1 LNHNV, CDR2 YYDKDF (reference sequence). The DNA for the CDR3 is TGTGCCACCAGCAGAGAGGTAGCCTCTGGAAACACCATATATTTT. It codes for CATSREVASGNTIYF.

This clone was detected only a few times. The rearrangement uses TRBV27 and TRBJ2-3, with D possibly TRBD2 on 5 matching bases. Per the germline V gene, CDR1 is MNHEY and CDR2 is SMNVEV (reference sequence). Trimming stripped 2 bases from V and 7 bases from J, with 16 bases between. The length of the CDR3 is 15 residues. The chain's CDR3 is CASSLEGGYGHTQYF. As DNA, the CDR3 is TGTGCCAGCAGTTTAGAGGGCGGCTATGGGCATACGCAGTATTTT.

This chain connects TRBV18 to TRBJ1-3; no firm D call. With 3 bases removed from V and 1 base from J, the gap between germline ends came to 10 bases. The CDR3 runs 15 residues. Germline loops: CDR1 KGHSH, CDR2 LQKENI. CDR3 residues: CASSPLGRSGNTIYF. DNA for the CDR3: TGTGCCAGCTCACCGCTCGGACGGTCTGGAAACACCATATATTTT.

The rearrangement links TRBV7-9 to TRBJ2-1; 7 nucleotides match TRBD1. CDR1 SEHNR and CDR2 FQNEAQ come from the germline V gene (reference sequence). With 5 bases clipped from V and 10 bases from J, the junction kept 8 bases outside the gene matches. The CDR3 totals 13 residues. CDR3 nucleotide sequence: TGTGCCAGCAGCGTCGAGGGGGCGAGGGAGCAGTTCTTC. As protein: CASSVEGAREQFF.

The chain carries TRBV10-3 and TRBJ2-7, with D maybe TRBD2 (6 bases). In germline, CDR1 is ENHRY, CDR2 SYGVKD. V lost 10 bases to trimming and J lost 3 bases, with 13 bases between them. The length of the CDR3 is 12 residues. CDR3 DNA sequence: TGTGCCACGCGGGGCACCTTCTACGAGCAGTACTTC. Translation: CATRGTFYEQYF.

This clone appeared a few times. The rearrangement uses TRBV10-3 and TRBJ2-7, with D perhaps TRBD2 (5 bases). V was trimmed by 5 bases and J by 0 bases, leaving 8 bases between them. This CDR3 has 13 residues. Looked up from germline, CDR1 is ENHRY and CDR2 is SYGVKD. CDR3 DNA sequence: TGTGCCATCAGTTCCGGGATCTCCTACGAGCAGTACTTC. It codes for CAISSGISYEQYF.

The chain links TRBV21-1 to TRBJ2-2; the table's D call, TRBD1, was not checked against the DNA. TRBV21-1 is a pseudogene segment. The CDR3 contains 14 residues. The CDR3, as DNA: TGTGCCAGCGACAGGGGGCCGAACACCGGGGAGCTGTTTTTT. Amino acid sequence: CASDRGPNTGELFF.